This T cell receptor (beta chain) was found in a study of CD8 T cells in Susac syndrome. In the case of this clonotype: Its matching antigen is unknown.

The TEMRA cells underwent FACS enrichment, while the CD8+ and CD4+ T cells underwent negative isolation. Study-wide results and limits: The CD4+ T cell repertoires in Susac syndrome were not clonally expanded.

The length of the CDR3 is 15 residues. From germline, CDR1 is SGHNT and CDR2 YYREEE (reference sequence). Trimming took 0 bases from V and 7 from J, leaving 14 bases between them. Roughly 0.5 to 1 ug RNA was reverse transcribed with random hexamers. TCR beta CDR3 was amplified by immunoSEQ covering 54 Vbeta and 13 Jbeta. From the immunoSEQ multiplex PCR reads, TCRdb called clonotypes with MiXCR, one entry per CDR3 protein. The table includes roughly 200,000 distinct CDR3 sequences, just under 95% detected once. The chain carries TRBV5-4 and TRBJ2-1; no clear D gene. Sequenced input: CD4+ T cells from PBMCs. The sequence was obtained from a human donor with Susac syndrome. The CDR3, as DNA: TGTGCCAGCAGCTTGGATGGGGTGAGCCCAAATGAGCAGTTCTTC. As protein: CASSLDGVSPNEQFF.